Sequencing of this T cell receptor beta chain was carried out in a study of cytomegalovirus exposure and HLA in healthy donors. CDR3 length: 14 amino acids. The V end was cut by 6 bases, the J end by 4 bases, with 13 bases between. The germline gives CDR1 SNHLY, CDR2 FYNNEI. Study outcomes and limitations: Many donors shared some public TCRs, even though most TCR sequences were rare. For TCR beta chains, V- and J-gene trimming was later linked to a missense DCLRE1C variant. In an earlier analysis, most TCR beta V segments were productive about 87% or about 30% of the time.

With regard to this clone: No antigen is known for it.

All the people who gave samples were healthy bone marrow donors. Researchers ran the PCR with 60 Vbeta and 13 Jbeta primers. Some clones are missing from TCRdb's copy, which holds only in-frame ones; the method was immunoSEQ multiplex PCR. This sample carries over 95,000 clones, 74% of them seen once, and the ten largest clones take more than 3.5%. This TCR came from a woman between 40 and 55 years old in good health and CMV-seropositive. This chain uses TRBV2 with TRBJ1-5; a weak D match, TRBD1 (6 bases). The sequenced material came from PBMCs. Here the CDR3 reads CASSRDTLNQPQHF. Here the CDR3 DNA reads TGTGCCAGCAGCAGGGACACTCTGAATCAGCCCCAGCATTTT.